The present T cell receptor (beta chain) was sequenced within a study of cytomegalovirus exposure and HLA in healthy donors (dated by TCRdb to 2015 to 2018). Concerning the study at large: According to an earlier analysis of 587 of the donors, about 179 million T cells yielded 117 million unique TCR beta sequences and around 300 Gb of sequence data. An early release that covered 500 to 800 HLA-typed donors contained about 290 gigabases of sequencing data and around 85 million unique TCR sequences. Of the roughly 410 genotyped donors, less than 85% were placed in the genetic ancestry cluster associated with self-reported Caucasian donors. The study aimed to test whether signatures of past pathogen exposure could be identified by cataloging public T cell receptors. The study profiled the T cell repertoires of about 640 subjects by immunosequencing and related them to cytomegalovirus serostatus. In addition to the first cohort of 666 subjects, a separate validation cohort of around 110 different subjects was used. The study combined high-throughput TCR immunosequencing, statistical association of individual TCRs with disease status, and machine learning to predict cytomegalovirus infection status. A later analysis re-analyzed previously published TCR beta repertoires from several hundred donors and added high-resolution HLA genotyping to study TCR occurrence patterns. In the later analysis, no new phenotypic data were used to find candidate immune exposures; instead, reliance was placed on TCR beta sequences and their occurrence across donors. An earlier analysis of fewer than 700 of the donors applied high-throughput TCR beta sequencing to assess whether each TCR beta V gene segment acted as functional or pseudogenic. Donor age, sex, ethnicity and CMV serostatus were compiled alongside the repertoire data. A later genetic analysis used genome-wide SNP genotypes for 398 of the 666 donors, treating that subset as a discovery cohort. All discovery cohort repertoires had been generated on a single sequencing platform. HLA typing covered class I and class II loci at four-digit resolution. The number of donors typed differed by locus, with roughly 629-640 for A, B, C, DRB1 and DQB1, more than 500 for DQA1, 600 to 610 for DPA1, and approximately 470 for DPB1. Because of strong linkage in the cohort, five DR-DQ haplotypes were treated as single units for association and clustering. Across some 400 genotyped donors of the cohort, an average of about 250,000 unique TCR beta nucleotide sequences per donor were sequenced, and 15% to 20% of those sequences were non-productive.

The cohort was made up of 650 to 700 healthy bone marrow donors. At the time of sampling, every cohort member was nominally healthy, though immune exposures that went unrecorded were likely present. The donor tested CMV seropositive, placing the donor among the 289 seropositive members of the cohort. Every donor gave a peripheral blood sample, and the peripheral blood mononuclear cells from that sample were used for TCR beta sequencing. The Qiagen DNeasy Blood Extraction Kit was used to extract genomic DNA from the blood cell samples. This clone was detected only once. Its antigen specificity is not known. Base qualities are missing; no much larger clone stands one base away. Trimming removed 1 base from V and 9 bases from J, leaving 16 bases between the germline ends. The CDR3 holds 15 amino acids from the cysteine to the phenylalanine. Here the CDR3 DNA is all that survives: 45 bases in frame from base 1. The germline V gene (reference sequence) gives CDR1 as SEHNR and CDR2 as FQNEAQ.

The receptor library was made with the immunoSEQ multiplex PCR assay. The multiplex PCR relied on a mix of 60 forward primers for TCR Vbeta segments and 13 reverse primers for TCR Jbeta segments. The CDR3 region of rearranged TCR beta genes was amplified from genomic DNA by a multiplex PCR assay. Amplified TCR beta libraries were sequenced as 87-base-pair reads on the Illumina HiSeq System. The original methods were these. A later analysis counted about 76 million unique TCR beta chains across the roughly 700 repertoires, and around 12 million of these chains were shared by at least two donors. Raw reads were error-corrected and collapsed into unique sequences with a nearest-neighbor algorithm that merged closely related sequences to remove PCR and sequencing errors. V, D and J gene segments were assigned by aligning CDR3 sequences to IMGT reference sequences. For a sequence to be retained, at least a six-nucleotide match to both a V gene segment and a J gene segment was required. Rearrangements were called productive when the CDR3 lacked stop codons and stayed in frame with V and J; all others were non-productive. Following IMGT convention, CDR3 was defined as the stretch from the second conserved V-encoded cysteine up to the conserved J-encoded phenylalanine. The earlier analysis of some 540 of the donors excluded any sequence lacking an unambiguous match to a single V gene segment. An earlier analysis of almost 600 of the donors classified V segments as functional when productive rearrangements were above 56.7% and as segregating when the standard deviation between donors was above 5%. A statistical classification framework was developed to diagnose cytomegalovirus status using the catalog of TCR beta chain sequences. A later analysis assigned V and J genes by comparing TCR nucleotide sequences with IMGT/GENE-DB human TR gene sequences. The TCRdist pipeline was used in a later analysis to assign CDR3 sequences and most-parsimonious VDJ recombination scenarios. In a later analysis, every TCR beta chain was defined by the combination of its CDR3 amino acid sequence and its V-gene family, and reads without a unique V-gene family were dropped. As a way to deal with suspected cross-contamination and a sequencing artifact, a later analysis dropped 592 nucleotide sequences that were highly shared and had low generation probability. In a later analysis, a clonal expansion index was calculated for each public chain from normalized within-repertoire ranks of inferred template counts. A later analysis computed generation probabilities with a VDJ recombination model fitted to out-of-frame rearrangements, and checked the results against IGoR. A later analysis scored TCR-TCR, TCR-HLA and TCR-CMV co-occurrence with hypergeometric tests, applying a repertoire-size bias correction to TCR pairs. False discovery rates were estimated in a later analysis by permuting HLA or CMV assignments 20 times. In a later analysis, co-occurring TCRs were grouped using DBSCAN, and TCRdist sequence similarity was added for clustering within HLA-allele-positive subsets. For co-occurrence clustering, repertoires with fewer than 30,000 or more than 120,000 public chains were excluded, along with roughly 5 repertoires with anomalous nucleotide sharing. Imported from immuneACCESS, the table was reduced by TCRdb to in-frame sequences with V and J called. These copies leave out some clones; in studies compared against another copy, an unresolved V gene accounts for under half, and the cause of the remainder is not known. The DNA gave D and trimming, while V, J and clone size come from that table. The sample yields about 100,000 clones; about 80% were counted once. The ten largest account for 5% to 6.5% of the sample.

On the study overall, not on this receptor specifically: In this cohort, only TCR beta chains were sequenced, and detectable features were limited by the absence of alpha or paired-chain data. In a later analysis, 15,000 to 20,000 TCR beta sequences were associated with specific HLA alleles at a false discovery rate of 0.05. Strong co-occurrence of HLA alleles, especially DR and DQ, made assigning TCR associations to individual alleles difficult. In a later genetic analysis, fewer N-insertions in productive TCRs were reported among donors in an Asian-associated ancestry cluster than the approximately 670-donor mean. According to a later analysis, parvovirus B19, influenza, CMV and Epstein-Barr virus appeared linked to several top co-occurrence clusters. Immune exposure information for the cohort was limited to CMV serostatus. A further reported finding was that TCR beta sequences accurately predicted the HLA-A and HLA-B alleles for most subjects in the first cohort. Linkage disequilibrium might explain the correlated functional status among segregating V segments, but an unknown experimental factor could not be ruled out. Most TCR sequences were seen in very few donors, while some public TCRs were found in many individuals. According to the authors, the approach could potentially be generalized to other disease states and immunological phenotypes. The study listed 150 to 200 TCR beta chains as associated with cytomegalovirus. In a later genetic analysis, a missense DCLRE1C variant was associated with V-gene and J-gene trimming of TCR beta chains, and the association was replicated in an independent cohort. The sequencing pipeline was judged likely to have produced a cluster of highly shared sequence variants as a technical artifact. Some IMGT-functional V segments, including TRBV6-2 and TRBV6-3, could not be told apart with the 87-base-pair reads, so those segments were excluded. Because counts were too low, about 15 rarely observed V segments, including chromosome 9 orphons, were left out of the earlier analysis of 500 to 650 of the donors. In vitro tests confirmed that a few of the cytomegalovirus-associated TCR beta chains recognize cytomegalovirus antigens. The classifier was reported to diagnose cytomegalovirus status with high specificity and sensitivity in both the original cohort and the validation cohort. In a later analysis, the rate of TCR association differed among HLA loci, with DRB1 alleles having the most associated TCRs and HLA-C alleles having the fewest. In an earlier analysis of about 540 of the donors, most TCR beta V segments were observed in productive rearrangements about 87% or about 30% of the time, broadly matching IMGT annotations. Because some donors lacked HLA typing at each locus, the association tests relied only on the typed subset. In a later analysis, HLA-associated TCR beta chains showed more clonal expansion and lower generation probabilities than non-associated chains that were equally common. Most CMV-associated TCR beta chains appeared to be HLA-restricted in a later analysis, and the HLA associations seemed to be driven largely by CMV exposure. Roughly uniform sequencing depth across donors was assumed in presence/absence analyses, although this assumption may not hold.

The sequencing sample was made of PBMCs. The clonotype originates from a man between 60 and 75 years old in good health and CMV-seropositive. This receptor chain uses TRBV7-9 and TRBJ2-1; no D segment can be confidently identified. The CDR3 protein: CASSLVQTPRSEQFF. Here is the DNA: TGTGCCAGCAGCTTAGTGCAGACTCCGAGGAGTGAGCAGTTCTTC.